These 21 T cell receptor beta chains originate from one sample sequenced in a study of Ad26.COV2.S vaccination and SARS-CoV-2 variants. Treatment reported: 19 received Ad26.COV2.S at low or high dose, single or two shots; 5 received placebo; per-sample allocation not given. Samples were taken on day 63 after the first vaccine or placebo injection. This table comes from immunoSEQ multiplex PCR, and its TCRdb copy is limited to in-frame clones, with some not included. The table records 380,000 or so clones, roughly four fifths of them present only once. The sequenced sample was peripheral blood, obtained in a trial of Ad26.COV2.S vaccine versus placebo. Source of these receptors: a person aged 18-60 years who received the Ad26.COV2.S COVID-19 vaccine or a placebo.

This clone came up a few times. The rearrangement links TRBV5-1 to TRBJ1-6; 8 nucleotides agree with TRBD1. CDR3 length equals 15 residues. Germline values: CDR1 SGHRS, CDR2 YFSETQ. The junction had 10 bases not matched to a gene; V was cut back by 4 bases and J by 10 bases. CDR3 in DNA: TGCGCCAGCAGCCCCCCACAGGGGGTAGGATCACCCCTCCACTTT. Residues: CASSPPQGVGSPLHF.

The chain employs TRBV30 and TRBJ1-4; D is undetermined. The CDR3 length is 13 residues. Trimming took off 4 bases at V and 8 bases at J, with 14 bases between the two ends. The germline V gene has CDR1 GTSNPN and CDR2 SVGIG (reference sequence). As DNA, the CDR3 is TGTGCCTGGAAGACTTCTTTGGGGGAAAAACTGTTTTTT. It translates to CAWKTSLGEKLFF.

A few counts support this clone. The chain joins TRBV19 to TRBJ1-5, with 7 bases identical to TRBD1. V lost 7 bases, J lost 4 bases, and 13 bases stayed unmatched. The length of the CDR3 is 16 residues. Looked up from germline, CDR1 is LNHDA and CDR2 is SQIVND (reference sequence). The CDR3, as DNA: TGTGCCAGTATGGATGCTACCGGGACAGCTAATCAGCCCCAGCATTTT. Amino acids: CASMDATGTANQPQHF.

V is TRBV19 and J is TRBJ2-3, with D perhaps TRBD1 (6 bases). CDR1 LNHDA and CDR2 SQIVND come from the germline V gene (reference sequence). This CDR3 comprises 13 residues. Trimming stripped 4 bases from V and 3 bases from J, with 8 bases between. In nucleotides, the CDR3 is TGTGCCAGTAGTACTACAGGGACAGATACGCAGTATTTT. It encodes CASSTTGTDTQYF.

CDR3 nucleotide sequence: TGTGCCAGTACTAGTGGCAATGAGCAGTTCTTC. Translation: CASTSGNEQFF. The chain employs TRBV7-3 and TRBJ2-1; D may be TRBD2 (5 bases). This CDR3 has 11 residues. Germline V gene data show CDR1 as SGHTA and CDR2 as FQGTGA. The V end lost 9 bases, the J end lost 6 bases, and 9 bases lay between the germline ends.

The J gene is TRBJ2-2, the V gene TRBV29-1; no firm D call. Germline CDR1 is SQVTM and CDR2 is ANQGSEA. V gave up 3 bases and J gave up 0 bases, with 11 bases separating them. The CDR3 runs to 15 residues. The CDR3 loop reads CSVDRFLPNTGELFF. In DNA form, the CDR3 reads TGCAGCGTTGATAGGTTTCTACCGAACACCGGGGAGCTGTTTTTT.

The chain carries TRBV7-2 and TRBJ1-1; no clear D. Trimming shortened V by 5 bases and J by 1 base, and 5 bases separated the two germline ends. CDR3 size: 12 residues. Germline CDR1 reads SGHTA; CDR2 reads FQGNSA. The CDR3 is CASSQANTEAFF. The CDR3 bases are TGTGCCAGCAGCCAAGCGAACACTGAAGCTTTCTTT.

The V and J genes are TRBV25-1 and TRBJ1-5; no reliable D call. This CDR3 is built from 15 residues. Germline assignment: CDR1 MGHDK and CDR2 SYGVNS. V was clipped by 2 bases and J by 1 base, with 9 bases between them. Here the CDR3 DNA reads TGTGCCAGCAGTGAAAGTTTGGGGAGCAATCAGCCCCAGCATTTT. Translating gives CASSESLGSNQPQHF. The full variable domain, in which reference TRBV25-1 and TRBJ1-5 provide the parts outside the CDR3, is EADIYQTPRYLVIGTGKKITLECSQTMGHDKMYWYQQDPGMELHLIHYSYGVNSTEKGDLSSESTVSRIRTEHFPLTLESARPSHTSQYLCASSESLGSNQPQHFGDGTRLSIL.

The chain recombines TRBV19 with TRBJ2-7; D may be TRBD1 (5 bases). V gave up 3 bases and J gave up 5 bases, with 11 bases separating them. In germline, CDR1 is LNHDA, CDR2 SQIVND (reference sequence). The CDR3 runs 13 residues. CDR3 amino acids: CASSMGPPDEQYF. The CDR3 bases are TGTGCCAGTAGTATGGGGCCGCCTGACGAGCAGTACTTC.

The V and J genes are TRBV5-1 and TRBJ2-1; 9 nucleotides agree with TRBD1. CDR3 size: 14 residues. J was trimmed by 5 bases and V by 4 bases; bases with no gene match: 4. CDR1 is SGHRS and CDR2 is YFSETQ in the germline V gene. The CDR3 DNA reads TGCGCCAGCAGCCGGTGGGACAGGGACAATGAGCAGTTCTTC. Its protein is CASSRWDRDNEQFF.

The genes are TRBV27 and TRBJ1-1; D possibly corresponds to TRBD1 (5 bases). There are 16 residues in the CDR3. V gave up 0 bases and J gave up 3 bases, with 14 bases separating them. Germline values: CDR1 MNHEY, CDR2 SMNVEV (reference sequence). CDR3 DNA: TGTGCCAGCAGTTTATCAGGAGGGAAGGGGTACACTGAAGCTTTCTTT. Its translation is CASSLSGGKGYTEAFF.

The V call is TRBV10-2, the J call TRBJ1-1; D uncertain. There are 12 residues in the CDR3. CDR1 is WSHSY and CDR2 is SAAADI in the germline V gene. Trimming left V 6 bases short and J 4 bases short, with 9 bases between. The DNA of the CDR3 is TGCGCCAGCAGGGGAATGGTCACTGAAGCTTTCTTT. This codes for CASRGMVTEAFF.

The rearrangement links TRBV29-1 to TRBJ2-7; D might be TRBD1 (5 bases). The germline gives CDR1 SQVTM, CDR2 ANQGSEA. V was shortened by 7 bases and J by 0 bases, with 10 bases between the two germline ends. The CDR3 runs to 12 residues. CDR3 DNA sequence: TGCAGCGCAGGGAAGAGCTCCTACGAGCAGTACTTC. Translating it yields CSAGKSSYEQYF.

The chain recombines TRBV10-2 with TRBJ1-2, with unresolved D. The CDR3 runs 15 residues. CDR1 is WSHSY and CDR2 is SAAADI in the germline V gene. V was trimmed by 3 bases and J by 8 bases, leaving 19 bases between them. DNA for the CDR3: TGCGCCAGCAGTGATAGACCCGGCGGGCTAAGGGGCTACACCTTC. Translating it yields CASSDRPGGLRGYTF.

The chain joins TRBV7-2 to TRBJ2-3; 11 nucleotides agree with TRBD2. V was clipped by 3 bases and J by 5 bases; unmatched bases: 4. CDR1 SGHTA and CDR2 FQGNSA come from the germline V gene. The CDR3 spans 15 residues. CDR3 in DNA: TGTGCCAGCAGCTTTAGCGGGGGGGCCGGAGATACGCAGTATTTT. Translation: CASSFSGGAGDTQYF.

The chain uses TRBV4-1 and TRBJ1-5; D is ambiguous. V was pared by 1 base and J by 1 base, with 8 bases between. CDR3 size: 15 residues. Germline CDR1 and CDR2: MGHRA and YSYEKL. In DNA form, the CDR3 reads TGCGCCAGCAGCCAAGTCGGAGGGAGCAATCAGCCCCAGCATTTT. Translated, it gives CASSQVGGSNQPQHF.

This chain links TRBV7-3 with TRBJ2-2; D may match TRBD1 or TRBD2 (5 bases each). CDR3 length: 13 residues. Trimming took off 5 bases at V and 6 bases at J, with 10 bases between the two ends. Germline CDR1 and CDR2: SGHTA and FQGTGA. This CDR3 reads CASSPGPPGELFF. The CDR3, as DNA: TGTGCCAGCAGCCCGGGGCCCCCCGGGGAGCTGTTTTTT.

The chain combines TRBV21-1 with TRBJ1-2. TRBV21-1 is recorded as a pseudogene. CDR3 length: 15 amino acids. The CDR3 nucleotides read TGTGCCAGCAGCGCGGACGGGTTAGCTAACTATGGCTACACCTTC. This codes for CASSADGLANYGYTF.

The chain employs TRBV24-1 and TRBJ2-3; D might be TRBD2 (6 bases). Trimming took off 3 bases at V and 2 bases at J, with 14 bases between the two ends. The CDR3 is 16 residues long. CDR1 KGHDR and CDR2 SFDVKD come from the germline V gene. The CDR3: CATSDKTRLHTDTQYF. The CDR3, as DNA: TGTGCCACCAGTGATAAGACTAGGCTGCACACAGATACGCAGTATTTT.

This chain links TRBV27 with TRBJ2-7, with D unclear. This CDR3 comprises 13 residues. The germline gives CDR1 MNHEY, CDR2 SMNVEV (reference sequence). Between the trimmed V and J ends, which lost 0 bases and 2 bases, there was a span of 5 bases. The CDR3 coding sequence is TGTGCCAGCAGTTTATCGCAAGCCTACGAGCAGTACTTC. Protein product: CASSLSQAYEQYF.

J is TRBJ1-2 and V is TRBV18; TRBD1 might be the D (6 bases). This CDR3 comprises 16 residues. Germline CDR1 is KGHSH and CDR2 is LQKENI. V was cut by 0 bases and J by 0 bases, with 11 bases left in between. CDR3 protein: CASSPPRGASNYGYTF. In DNA form, the CDR3 reads TGTGCCAGCTCACCACCAAGGGGGGCCTCTAACTATGGCTACACCTTC.